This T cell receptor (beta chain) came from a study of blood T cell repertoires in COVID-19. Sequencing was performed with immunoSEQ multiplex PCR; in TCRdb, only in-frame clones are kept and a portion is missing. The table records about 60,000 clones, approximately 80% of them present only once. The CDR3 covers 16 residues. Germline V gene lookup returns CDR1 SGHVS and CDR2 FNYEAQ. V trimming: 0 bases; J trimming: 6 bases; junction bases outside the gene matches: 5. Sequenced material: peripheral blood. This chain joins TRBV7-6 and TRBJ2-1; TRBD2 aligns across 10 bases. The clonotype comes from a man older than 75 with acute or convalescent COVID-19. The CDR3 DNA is TGTGCCAGCAGCTTAGCGCCACTAGCGGGATCCAATGAGCAGTTCTTC. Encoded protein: CASSLAPLAGSNEQFF.